Shown below are 14 T cell receptor beta chains from a single sample sequenced in a study of blood T cells in healthy people across ages. A second PCR, run for 7 to 11 cycles, used a sample-barcoded 5' primer plus a J-beta primer mix. Using its own MiXCR run on the 5' RACE reads, TCRdb lists one record per CDR3 protein. The data hold just under 750,000 distinct CDR3 sequences, with about 20% observed a single time. What was sequenced was blood. Receptor source: a man in his 70s in good health.

This chain uses TRBV20-1 with TRBJ2-1; tentative D call: TRBD2 (6 bases). Trimming pared 0 bases from V and 7 bases from J, leaving 13 bases between. CDR1 DFQATT and CDR2 SNEGSKA come from the germline V gene (reference sequence). The CDR3 is 14 residues long. The CDR3 DNA follows: TGCAGTGCTAGAGACGCCGGGACTTCTAATGAGCAGTTCTTC. This codes for CSARDAGTSNEQFF.

For the CDR3, the DNA is TGTGCCAGCAGCTTAAGCCCTTCCTGGGCCGCTGAAGCTTTCTTT. Protein product: CASSLSPSWAAEAFF. The gene calls are TRBV7-2 and TRBJ1-1, with no clear D. Germline assignment: CDR1 SGHTA and CDR2 FQGNSA. The CDR3 loop spans 15 amino acids. V lost 2 bases to trimming and J lost 6 bases, with 16 bases between them.

The J gene is TRBJ1-1, the V gene TRBV12-3 or TRBV12-4; TRBD1 matches 10 bases. CDR3 size: 15 residues. V lost 5 bases to trimming and J lost 6 bases; unmatched junction nucleotides: 9. CDR3 bases: TGTGCCAGCAGTAACCGGGACAGGGGTGGGGCTGAAGCTTTCTTT. Translation gives CASSNRDRGGAEAFF.

This clonotype was seen at least ten times. The CDR3 region is CASSPGKEGGTQYF. CDR3 DNA sequence: TGTGCCAGCTCACCAGGGAAGGAGGGCGGTACGCAGTATTTT. This rearrangement joins TRBV18 to TRBJ2-3; D possibly corresponds to TRBD2 (6 bases). This CDR3 contains 14 residues. Trimming cost V 2 bases and J 8 bases, with 14 bases left between them. Germline values: CDR1 KGHSH, CDR2 LQKENI. Based on the CDR3 plus reference TRBV18 and TRBJ2-3, the full variable domain is NAGVMQNPRHLVRRRGQEARLRCSPMKGHSHVYWYRQLPEEGLKFMVYLQKENIIDESGMPKERFSAEFPKEGPSILRIQQVVRGDSAAYFCASSPGKEGGTQYFGPGTRLTVL.

Only a few counts were recorded for this clonotype. The genes are TRBV12-3 or TRBV12-4 and TRBJ2-5; 10 nucleotides agree with TRBD1. V shed 6 bases and J 6 bases; nucleotides not matched to a gene: 13. The CDR3 runs 16 residues. The CDR3 nucleotides read TGTGCCAGCAGCCCAGCCGGGACAGGGGTTTCGAAGACCCAGTACTTC. Amino acids: CASSPAGTGVSKTQYF.

About this clonotype itself: Mismatch with germline at one junction end may stem from a read error. This rearrangement joins TRBV28 to TRBJ2-7; D gene unclear. Germline-derived CDR1 and CDR2 are MDHEN and SYDVKM. The CDR3 length is 11 residues. The CDR3 is CASSLQYVQYF. Here the CDR3 DNA reads TGTGCCAGCAGTTTACAGTACGTGCAGTACTTC. Looking up the rest from reference TRBV28 and TRBJ2-7 gives the full variable domain: DVKVTQSSRYLVKRTGEKVFLECVQDMDHENMFWYRQDPGLGLRLIYFSYDVKMKEKGDIPEGYSVSREKKERFSLILESASTNQTSMYLCASSLQYVQYFGPGTRLTVT.

The chain combines TRBV6-6 with TRBJ2-1; no definite D call. Trimming removed 2 bases from V and 0 bases from J, with 8 bases in between. Germline assignment: CDR1 MNHNY and CDR2 SVGAGI (reference sequence). This CDR3 region has 15 residues. The chain's CDR3 is CASSYGRYSYNEQFF. The CDR3 nucleotides read TGTGCCAGCAGTTACGGCCGTTACTCCTACAATGAGCAGTTCTTC.

This clonotype was seen a few times. The chain carries TRBV12-3 or TRBV12-4 and TRBJ1-2, with D unclear. Trimming stripped 3 bases from V and 4 bases from J, with 21 bases between. This CDR3 has 17 residues. In DNA, the CDR3 is TGTGCCAGCAGTTTGAATAATCCCCACAAGAATGGCTATGGCTACACCTTC. Translation: CASSLNNPHKNGYGYTF.

Many counts were recorded for this clonotype. The chain couples TRBV18 to TRBJ2-6, with 7 bases lining up with TRBD1. Losses at the gene ends were 3 bases for V and 0 bases for J; bases not matched to a gene: 5. Germline V gene sequence: CDR1 KGHSH, CDR2 LQKENI. This CDR3 spans 17 amino acids. The CDR3 loop reads CASSPSGGNSGANVLTF. The CDR3 bases are TGTGCCAGCTCACCGTCAGGGGGAAACTCTGGGGCCAACGTCCTGACTTTC.

This clonotype has just a few counts. The CDR3 loop reads CASSLAKGPKNIQYF. For the CDR3, the DNA is TGTGCCAGCAGCTTGGCGAAGGGGCCCAAAAACATTCAGTACTTC. The chain has TRBV5-8 and TRBJ2-4; a weak D match, TRBD1 (5 bases). Germline V gene lookup returns CDR1 SGHTS and CDR2 YDEGEE. The CDR3 has 15 residues. V was clipped by 0 bases and J by 2 bases, with 9 bases between them.

The chain joins TRBV4-2 to TRBJ2-7; the match to TRBD1 covers 7 bases. Looked up from germline, CDR1 is LGHNA and CDR2 is YNFKEQ. Germline trimming cut 3 bases from V and 0 bases from J; bases unmatched to any gene: 5. This CDR3 comprises 15 residues. CDR3 sequence (DNA): TGTGCCAGCAGCCAGGCAGGGGACAGCTCCTACGAGCAGTACTTC. This sequence encodes CASSQAGDSSYEQYF.

V is TRBV4-1 and J is TRBJ2-3, with TRBD2 matching 11 bases. Losses at the gene ends were 0 bases for V and 2 bases for J; bases not matched to a gene: 4. Germline lookup yields CDR1 MGHRA and CDR2 YSYEKL. CDR3 length equals 17 residues. CDR3 residues: CASSQDGTSGPTDTQYF. CDR3 sequence (DNA): TGCGCCAGCAGCCAAGACGGGACTAGCGGACCCACAGATACGCAGTATTTT.

The chain's CDR3 is CASIGRECHDEQFF. The CDR3, as DNA: TGTGCCAGCATAGGGCGGGAGTGTCACGATGAGCAGTTCTTC. V and J are TRBV21-1 and TRBJ2-1; the table's TRBD2 call for D was not verified on the DNA. TRBV21-1 is recorded as a pseudogene. The CDR3 totals 14 residues.

The chain has TRBV2 and TRBJ1-4; 9 bases fit TRBD1. The CDR3 runs 18 residues. Germline assignment: CDR1 SNHLY and CDR2 FYNNEI. J lost 3 bases, V lost 10 bases, and 18 bases had no gene match. CDR3 residues: CAINGDGDRDSSNEKLFF. The CDR3 DNA reads as TGTGCCATCAACGGCGACGGGGACAGGGATAGTTCTAATGAAAAACTGTTTTTT.